These 27 T cell receptor beta chains share one sample of origin, sequenced in a study of blood T cell repertoires in COVID-19. The method was immunoSEQ multiplex PCR; TCRdb's version includes in-frame clones alone and lacks a portion of them. The sample has 150,000 to 200,000 clones, 75% to 90% seen once. Material: peripheral blood. The receptors come from a human donor with acute or convalescent COVID-19. The donor label of this sample is uncertain.

The chain uses TRBV4-2 and TRBJ2-3, with TRBD2 identical over 11 bases. J gave up 5 bases and V 4 bases, and 11 bases lay outside the gene matches. CDR3 length: 17 amino acids. Germline V CDR1 and CDR2: LGHNA, YNFKEQ. The CDR3 is CASSRGALAGGGDTQYF. The CDR3 DNA sequence: TGTGCCAGCAGCCGGGGGGCCCTAGCGGGGGGCGGAGATACGCAGTATTTT.

The chain employs TRBV7-2 and TRBJ1-2, with D unclear. In germline, CDR1 is SGHTA, CDR2 FQGNSA. Trimming pared 7 bases from V and 4 bases from J, leaving 16 bases between. The CDR3 loop spans 14 amino acids. In nucleotides, the CDR3 is TGTGCCAGCAACCAACAGAGCCACTCCTATGGCTACACCTTC. It specifies CASNQQSHSYGYTF.

This clone was counted a single time. This chain connects TRBV7-2 to TRBJ1-5; D is undetermined. This CDR3 comprises 15 residues. The germline gives CDR1 SGHTA, CDR2 FQGNSA. Trimming pared 5 bases from V and 6 bases from J, leaving 17 bases between. CDR3 nucleotides: TGTGCCAGCAGCCAGGAGCGGATTACGGGTCAGCCCCAGCATTTT. The encoded protein is CASSQERITGQPQHF.

The chain employs TRBV28 and TRBJ2-7, with D hard to call. This CDR3 has 14 residues. Trimming cost V 9 bases and J 2 bases, with 17 bases left between them. Germline CDR1 MDHEN, CDR2 SYDVKM. CDR3 sequence reads: CASWSGSLPYEQYF. CDR3 coding DNA: TGTGCCAGTTGGTCAGGATCCCTTCCCTACGAGCAGTACTTC. The variable domain in full, completed from reference TRBV28 and TRBJ2-7, reads DVKVTQSSRYLVKRTGEKVFLECVQDMDHENMFWYRQDPGLGLRLIYFSYDVKMKEKGDIPEGYSVSREKKERFSLILESASTNQTSMYLCASWSGSLPYEQYFGPGTRLTVT.

The CDR3 DNA follows: TGTGCCACCAGTGATCCCCCTTCTGGGGCCAACGTCCTGACTTTC. Encoded protein: CATSDPPSGANVLTF. The J gene is TRBJ2-6, the V gene TRBV24-1; D unresolved. Trimming shortened V by 3 bases and J by 1 base, and 6 bases separated the two germline ends. The CDR3 extends over 15 amino acids. Germline loops: CDR1 KGHDR, CDR2 SFDVKD.

The chain couples TRBV9 to TRBJ1-3; no firm D call. The CDR3 is made up of 17 amino acids. V was clipped by 4 bases and J by 0 bases, with 17 bases between them. Germline CDR1 is SGDLS and CDR2 is YYNGEE. CDR3 amino acids: CASSSPTGDRSGNTIYF. For the CDR3, the DNA is TGTGCCAGCAGCTCACCCACGGGAGACCGCTCTGGAAACACCATATATTTT.

This clone was observed a single time. The V and J genes are TRBV6-5 and TRBJ2-5; possible D gene TRBD1, 5 bases. Germline lookup yields CDR1 MNHEY and CDR2 SVGAGI. The CDR3 is 15 amino acids. The germline V and J ends were trimmed by 2 bases and 5 bases, with 15 bases remaining between them. DNA of the CDR3: TGTGCCAGCAGTTACGGTTACAGGCAGTCGGAGACCCAGTACTTC. It translates to CASSYGYRQSETQYF.

The chain employs TRBV7-9 and TRBJ2-3; tentatively, D is TRBD2 (6 bases). Germline CDR1 SEHNR, CDR2 FQNEAQ (reference sequence). The V gene lost 7 bases and the J gene lost 0 bases, with 11 bases spanning the gap. The CDR3 sequence is 14 residues long. This chain's CDR3 is CASKSGRSTDTQYF. The CDR3 DNA reads TGTGCCAGCAAGAGCGGGCGGAGCACAGATACGCAGTATTTT.

The chain carries TRBV11-2 and TRBJ2-7; D is unresolved. Germline V gives CDR1 SGHAT, CDR2 FQNNGV. The V end lost 3 bases, the J end lost 1 base, and 7 bases lay between the germline ends. The length of the CDR3 is 13 residues. The chain's CDR3 is CASSLARSYEQYF. The CDR3 region has the DNA TGTGCCAGCAGCTTGGCTCGATCCTACGAGCAGTACTTC.

The J gene is TRBJ2-3, the V gene TRBV27, with D unresolved. Trimming pared 4 bases from V and 2 bases from J, leaving 4 bases between. Germline CDR1 reads MNHEY; CDR2 reads SMNVEV (reference sequence). This CDR3 is 12 amino acids long. The CDR3 DNA reads TGTGCCAGCAGTTCCAACACAGATACGCAGTATTTT. It yields the protein CASSSNTDTQYF.

The gene calls are TRBV21-1 and TRBJ2-3; TRBD2, the table's D call, lacks a check against the DNA. TRBV21-1 is marked as a pseudogene. There are 19 residues in the CDR3. The chain's CDR3 is CALSWGRTSGGRGTDTQYF. The CDR3 DNA is TGTGCCCTTAGCTGGGGCCGAACTAGCGGGGGAAGGGGCACAGATACGCAGTATTTT.

This clone was detected a few times. The gene calls are TRBV28 and TRBJ2-7, with TRBD1 as a possible D gene (5 bases). In germline, CDR1 is MDHEN, CDR2 SYDVKM. Trimming stripped 5 bases from V and 1 base from J, with 12 bases between. The CDR3 spans 14 residues. The CDR3 DNA sequence: TGTGCCAGCAGTGGGCAGGGATGGTCCTACGAGCAGTACTTC. It encodes CASSGQGWSYEQYF. The variable domain in full, completed from reference TRBV28 and TRBJ2-7, reads DVKVTQSSRYLVKRTGEKVFLECVQDMDHENMFWYRQDPGLGLRLIYFSYDVKMKEKGDIPEGYSVSREKKERFSLILESASTNQTSMYLCASSGQGWSYEQYFGPGTRLTVT.

This rearrangement joins TRBV2 to TRBJ2-5; D is unclear. Germline values: CDR1 SNHLY, CDR2 FYNNEI. V lost 2 bases and J 2 bases, leaving 12 bases between the germline ends. The CDR3 is 15 residues long. The CDR3 nucleotides are TGTGCCAGCAGTGAACCCGCAGATTTACAAGAGACCCAGTACTTC. Encoded protein: CASSEPADLQETQYF.

This clone has just one count. This rearrangement joins TRBV6-5 to TRBJ2-2, with 7 bases matching TRBD1. Trimming removed 6 bases from V and 4 bases from J; junction bases left unmatched: 8. CDR3 length: 15 residues. The germline gives CDR1 MNHEY, CDR2 SVGAGI. The CDR3 reads CASRLTGSVTGELFF. CDR3 nucleotides: TGTGCCAGCAGGCTGACAGGGTCCGTCACCGGGGAGCTGTTTTTT.

There are a few counts of this clone. The rearrangement joins TRBV5-4 to TRBJ1-1, with a weak D call TRBD1 (5 bases). The CDR3 totals 12 residues. Trimming pared 10 bases from V and 6 bases from J, leaving 16 bases between. CDR1 SGHNT and CDR2 YYREEE come from the germline V gene (reference sequence). CDR3 coding DNA: TGTGCCGCCACGGGGGGAAGCGCTGAAGCTTTCTTT. Translating it yields CAATGGSAEAFF.

J is TRBJ1-1 and V is TRBV6-5; no reliable D call. The CDR3 sequence is 13 residues long. Trimming stripped 7 bases from V and 1 base from J, with 10 bases between. Germline CDR1 and CDR2: MNHEY and SVGAGI. CDR3 sequence: CASNPRRNTEAFF. CDR3 coding DNA: TGTGCCAGCAACCCTAGACGGAACACTGAAGCTTTCTTT.

The CDR3 sequence: CASSQAPAGGQSYEQYF. The DNA of the CDR3 is TGCGCCAGCAGCCAAGCCCCAGCGGGGGGGCAATCCTACGAGCAGTACTTC. This chain links TRBV4-3 with TRBJ2-7; TRBD2 aligns across 10 bases. This CDR3 comprises 17 residues. Unmatched junction bases numbered 7, after V lost 1 base and J lost 1 base. The germline V gene has CDR1 LGHNA and CDR2 YSLEER.

This chain joins TRBV5-1 and TRBJ1-6, with 9 bases identical to TRBD1. Germline V gives CDR1 SGHRS, CDR2 YFSETQ. V shed 5 bases and J 7 bases; nucleotides not matched to a gene: 4. The CDR3 runs to 14 residues. The CDR3 sequence is CASRAGTGNSPLHF. DNA of the CDR3: TGCGCCAGCAGAGCCGGGACAGGGAATTCACCCCTCCACTTT. The entire variable domain, with the rest obtained from reference TRBV5-1 and TRBJ1-6, is as follows: KAGVTQTPRYLIKTRGQQVTLSCSPISGHRSVSWYQQTPGQGLQFLFEYFSETQRNKGNFPGRFSGRQFSNSRSEMNVSTLELGDSALYLCASRAGTGNSPLHFGNGTRLTVT.

The J gene is TRBJ1-1, the V gene TRBV30; D is ambiguous. The CDR3 loop spans 11 amino acids. V lost 0 bases and J lost 5, with 4 bases in between. From germline, CDR1 is GTSNPN and CDR2 SVGIG (reference sequence). CDR3 sequence reads: CAWSVGTEAFF. CDR3 coding DNA: TGTGCCTGGAGTGTCGGGACTGAAGCTTTCTTT.

The chain carries TRBV7-6 and TRBJ1-3; TRBD1 is a possible D gene (5 bases). Germline values: CDR1 SGHVS, CDR2 FNYEAQ. The germline V and J ends were trimmed by 2 bases and 2 bases, with 10 bases remaining between them. CDR3 length equals 15 residues. CDR3 sequence reads: CASSLTGMTGNTIYF. CDR3 sequence (DNA): TGTGCCAGCAGCTTAACAGGAATGACTGGAAACACCATATATTTT.

The chain has TRBV2 and TRBJ1-5; 9 nucleotides match TRBD1. V lost 4 bases and J lost 5; bases outside the gene matches: 0. The CDR3 is made up of 13 amino acids. Germline loops: CDR1 SNHLY, CDR2 FYNNEI. The chain's CDR3 is CASSGQGDQPQHF. The CDR3 DNA reads as TGTGCCAGCAGTGGACAGGGGGATCAGCCCCAGCATTTT. The full variable domain, its missing parts supplied by reference TRBV2 and TRBJ1-5, is EPEVTQTPSHQVTQMGQEVILRCVPISNHLYFYWYRQILGQKVEFLVSFYNNEISEKSEIFDDQFSVERPDGSNFTLKIRSTKLEDSAMYFCASSGQGDQPQHFGDGTRLSIL.

This sequence joins TRBV10-2 and TRBJ2-3, with TRBD2 as a possible D gene (7 bases). The CDR3 is 16 amino acids. Germline V lookup: CDR1 WSHSY, CDR2 SAAADI. With 5 bases removed from V and 1 base from J, the gap between germline ends came to 16 bases. The CDR3 is CASSSGGRGGTDTQYF. In DNA form, the CDR3 reads TGCGCCAGCAGTTCCGGGGGGAGGGGGGGCACAGATACGCAGTATTTT.

This clone was seen only once. The chain is built from TRBV7-6 and TRBJ1-3; D is ambiguous. Germline V gene data show CDR1 as SGHVS and CDR2 as FNYEAQ. This CDR3 has 14 residues. V lost 5 bases and J 4 bases, leaving 12 bases between the germline ends. In DNA, the CDR3 is TGTGCCAGCAGCCCCCAGGTCTCCGGAAACACCATATATTTT. Translated: CASSPQVSGNTIYF.

J is TRBJ1-5 and V is TRBV9; D might be TRBD1 (5 bases). CDR1 and CDR2 (germline): SGDLS, YYNGEE. V dropped 1 base and J dropped 0 bases, with 11 bases sitting between them. The CDR3 spans 16 residues. This chain's CDR3 is CASSVLDTNSNQPQHF. DNA of the CDR3: TGTGCCAGCAGCGTATTGGACACTAATAGCAATCAGCCCCAGCATTTT.

This clone has only one observation. This chain joins TRBV21-1 and TRBJ2-7; the D call of TRBD2 is as the table states it, not checked on the DNA. TRBV21-1 counts as a pseudogene. The CDR3 has 15 residues. CDR3 sequence reads: CASSKDKESSYEQYF. CDR3 nucleotide sequence: TGTGCCAGCAGCAAAGACAAGGAGAGCTCCTACGAGCAGTACTTC.

The rearrangement joins TRBV6-1 to TRBJ1-2; D gene uncertain. The CDR3 runs 13 residues. The V end was cut by 2 bases, the J end by 7 bases, with 11 bases between. Germline-derived CDR1 and CDR2 are MNHNS and SASEGT. The CDR3 sequence is CASSERMESGYTF. The CDR3 DNA reads as TGTGCCAGCAGTGAAAGGATGGAGTCTGGCTACACCTTC.

The rearrangement links TRBV14 to TRBJ2-1; D may be TRBD1 (5 bases). Between the trimmed V and J ends, which lost 1 base and 0 bases, there was a span of 10 bases. Germline V lookup: CDR1 SGHDN, CDR2 FVKESK. The CDR3 has 16 residues. The CDR3 spells CASSQGRQSSYNEQFF. In DNA form, the CDR3 reads TGTGCCAGCAGCCAAGGGCGACAGTCCTCCTACAATGAGCAGTTCTTC.